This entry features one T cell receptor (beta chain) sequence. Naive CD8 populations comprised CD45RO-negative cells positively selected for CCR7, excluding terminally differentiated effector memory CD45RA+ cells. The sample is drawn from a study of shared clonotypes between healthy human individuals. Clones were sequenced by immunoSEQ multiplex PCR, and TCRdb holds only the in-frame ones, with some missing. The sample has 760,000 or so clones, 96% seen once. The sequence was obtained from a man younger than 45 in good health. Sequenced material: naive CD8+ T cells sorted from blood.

Here the CDR3 reads CASSLEAGGPYEQYF. Here the CDR3 DNA reads TGTGCCAGCAGTTTGGAAGCGGGAGGGCCCTACGAGCAGTACTTC. The chain combines TRBV7-8 with TRBJ2-7, with 10 bases matching TRBD2. The CDR3 extends over 15 amino acids. J gave up 2 bases and V 6 bases, and 7 bases lay outside the gene matches. Per the germline V gene, CDR1 is SGHVS and CDR2 is FQNEAQ.